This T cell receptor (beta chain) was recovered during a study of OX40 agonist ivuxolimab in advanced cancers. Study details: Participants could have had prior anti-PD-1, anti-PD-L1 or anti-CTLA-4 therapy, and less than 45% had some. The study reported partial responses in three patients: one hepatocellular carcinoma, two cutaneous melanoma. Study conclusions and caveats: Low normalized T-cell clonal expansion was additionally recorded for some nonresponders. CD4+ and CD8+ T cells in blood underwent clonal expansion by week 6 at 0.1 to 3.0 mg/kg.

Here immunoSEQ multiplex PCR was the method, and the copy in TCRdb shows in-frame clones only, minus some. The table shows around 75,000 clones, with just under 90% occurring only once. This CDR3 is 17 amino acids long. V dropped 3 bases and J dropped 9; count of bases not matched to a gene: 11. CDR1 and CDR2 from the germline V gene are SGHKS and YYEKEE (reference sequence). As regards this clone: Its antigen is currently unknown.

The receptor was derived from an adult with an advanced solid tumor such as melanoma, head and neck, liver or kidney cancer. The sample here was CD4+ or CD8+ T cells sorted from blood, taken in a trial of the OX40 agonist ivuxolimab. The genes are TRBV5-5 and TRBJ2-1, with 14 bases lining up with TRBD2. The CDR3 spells CASSSLLPTSGRVEQFF. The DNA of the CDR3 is TGTGCCAGCAGCTCCCTACTCCCGACTAGCGGGAGGGTTGAGCAGTTCTTC.